Listed below are T cell receptor beta chains from one sample, sequenced in a study of T cell changes during pregnancy in multiple sclerosis. The table came from immunoSEQ multiplex PCR; TCRdb's copy has only in-frame clones and leaves some out. The sample consists of about 99,000 clones, 92% of them appearing once. The sequencing used peripheral blood, collected after pregnancy. All receptors derive from a female donor with multiple sclerosis, enrolled in a pregnancy study. Both conserved end residues are part of each CDR3. The D gene is left open where the match is weak. Clone size is not always given. Where it is, it says once, few, many or a class for expanded clones.

D: NA
size: NA
J: TRBJ2-3
V: TRBV18
CDR3: CASSPERNGGTQYF
DNA: TGTGCCAGCTCACCAGAGCGAAACGGGGGTACGCAGTATTTT

D: TRBD2
size: NA
J: TRBJ2-2
V: TRBV23-1
CDR3: CASSPPRGGAGGIGELFF
DNA: TGCGCCAGCAGCCCGCCACGGGGGGGGGCAGGAGGCATCGGGGAGCTGTTTTTT

D: NA
size: once
J: TRBJ2-7
V: TRBV29-1
CDR3: CSVEVASSYEQYF
DNA: TGCAGCGTTGAAGTTGCTAGCTCCTACGAGCAGTACTTC

D: TRBD1
size: once
J: TRBJ2-7
V: TRBV18
CDR3: CASSPRQGQYEQYF
DNA: TGTGCCAGCTCACCACGACAGGGGCAATACGAGCAGTACTTC

D: NA
size: NA
J: TRBJ2-3
V: TRBV9
CDR3: CASSDWLGGTSTDTQYF
DNA: TGTGCCAGCAGCGATTGGCTCGGCGGCACTAGCACAGATACGCAGTATTTT

D: NA
size: NA
J: TRBJ2-1
V: TRBV7-3
CDR3: CASSIGRGSNEQFF
DNA: TGTGCCAGCAGCATAGGCAGGGGAAGCAATGAGCAGTTCTTC

D: NA
size: NA
J: TRBJ1-1
V: TRBV5-4
CDR3: CASSLGAPGTEAFF
DNA: TGTGCCAGCAGCTTGGGAGCGCCGGGCACTGAAGCTTTCTTT

D: TRBD1
size: NA
J: TRBJ2-5
V: TRBV4-1
CDR3: CASSQGRDSDQETQYF
DNA: TGCGCCAGCAGCCAAGGCCGGGACAGCGACCAAGAGACCCAGTACTTC

D: NA
size: NA
J: TRBJ1-2
V: TRBV7-2
CDR3: CASSPYRNSHNYGYTF
DNA: TGTGCCAGCAGCCCCTATAGGAACAGCCATAACTATGGCTACACCTTC

D: TRBD1
size: NA
J: TRBJ2-1
V: TRBV27
CDR3: CASTQGYEQFF
DNA: TGTGCCAGCACACAGGGGTATGAGCAGTTCTTC